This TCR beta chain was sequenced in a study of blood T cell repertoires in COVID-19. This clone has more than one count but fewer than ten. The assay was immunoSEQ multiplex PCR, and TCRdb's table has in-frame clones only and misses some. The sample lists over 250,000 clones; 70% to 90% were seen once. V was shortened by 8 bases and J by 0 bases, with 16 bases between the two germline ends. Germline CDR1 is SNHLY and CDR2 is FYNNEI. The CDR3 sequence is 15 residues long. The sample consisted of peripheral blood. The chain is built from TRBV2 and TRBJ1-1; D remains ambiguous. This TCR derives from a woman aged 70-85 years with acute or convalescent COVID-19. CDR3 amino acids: CASLRERGVNTEAFF. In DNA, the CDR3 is TGTGCCAGCCTCCGGGAACGGGGAGTGAACACTGAAGCTTTCTTT.